The 9 T cell receptor beta chains below all came from one sample that was sequenced in a study of blood T cell repertoires in COVID-19 (dated by TCRdb to about 2020). Libraries were made using the immunoSEQ multiplex PCR assay. TCRdb stores this immuneACCESS table with in-frame sequences only. Part of the clones is absent; in the studies checked, under half of the shortfall reflects unresolved V genes, and no reason is known for the rest. The sample profile shows roughly 320,000 clones; more than 75% of them were found once. The ten largest clones represent around 1.4% of the sample. The sequenced sample consisted of peripheral blood. The receptors come from a man aged 65-85 years with acute or convalescent COVID-19.

The chain links TRBV4-3 to TRBJ2-7, with D possibly being TRBD1 (5 bases). V was pared by 1 base and J by 0 bases, with 19 bases between. The CDR3 sequence is 18 residues long. CDR1 is LGHNA and CDR2 is YSLEER in the germline V gene. The CDR3 coding sequence is TGCGCCAGCAGCCAAGTTGCGGTCGGGCAGGGTAGCTCCTACGAGCAGTACTTC. Residues: CASSQVAVGQGSSYEQYF.

The gene calls are TRBV5-1 and TRBJ2-7; weak D call: TRBD2 (6 bases). The germline V and J ends were trimmed by 2 bases and 3 bases, with 21 bases remaining between them. The length of the CDR3 is 17 residues. Looked up from germline, CDR1 is SGHRS and CDR2 is YFSETQ. The CDR3, as DNA: TGCGCCAGCAGCTTCCGTCCATCACCGGGACTCAACTACGAGCAGTACTTC. This codes for CASSFRPSPGLNYEQYF.

The chain is built from TRBV3-1 (or the pseudogene TRBV3-2) and TRBJ1-1, with no clear D. The germline V gene has CDR1 LGHDT and CDR2 YNNKEL (reference sequence). V was pared by 3 bases and J by 8 bases, with 7 bases between. CDR3 length: 11 residues. The CDR3 here is CASSQRFEAFF. The CDR3 DNA follows: TGTGCCAGCAGCCAGAGATTCGAAGCTTTCTTT.

V and J are TRBV6-4 and TRBJ2-3; 7 bases agree with TRBD1. V was clipped by 3 bases and J by 1 base; unmatched bases: 19. This CDR3 is built from 20 residues. Germline V gives CDR1 MRHNA, CDR2 SNTAGT. The CDR3 spells CASSDLGTETRARGTDTQYF. The DNA for the CDR3 is TGTGCCAGCAGTGATTTGGGGACAGAAACAAGAGCGCGAGGCACAGATACGCAGTATTTT.

This clone has only a few counts. The genes are TRBV3-1 (or the pseudogene TRBV3-2) and TRBJ2-1, with D tentatively TRBD2 (6 bases). With 2 bases removed from V and 5 bases from J, the gap between germline ends came to 13 bases. The CDR3 has 15 amino acids. In germline, CDR1 is LGHDT, CDR2 YNNKEL (reference sequence). The CDR3 DNA follows: TGTGCCAGCAGCCAAAGAGGGCGGGGTAACAATGAGCAGTTCTTC. Translating it yields CASSQRGRGNNEQFF.

CDR3 sequence reads: CAARRGRGTDTQYF. The CDR3 region has the DNA TGTGCCGCGCGCAGGGGGCGAGGCACAGATACGCAGTATTTT. V and J are TRBV7-9 and TRBJ2-3; 8 bases are shared with TRBD1. CDR3 length: 14 amino acids. The germline CDR1 and CDR2 sequences are SEHNR and FQNEAQ (reference sequence). V lost 11 bases to trimming and J lost 1 base; unmatched junction nucleotides: 8.

J is TRBJ2-7 and V is TRBV7-9; 13 positions match TRBD2. Germline CDR1 SEHNR, CDR2 FQNEAQ (reference sequence). This CDR3 has 18 residues. V shed 4 bases and J 2 bases; nucleotides not matched to a gene: 11. The CDR3: CASSSFDGLAGVTYEQYF. The CDR3 DNA reads as TGTGCCAGCAGCTCTTTCGATGGACTAGCGGGAGTCACCTACGAGCAGTACTTC. The full variable domain, its missing parts supplied by reference TRBV7-9 and TRBJ2-7, is DTGVSQNPRHKITKRGQNVTFRCDPISEHNRLYWYRQTLGQGPEFLTYFQNEAQLEKSRLLSDRFSAERPKGSFSTLEIQRTEQGDSAMYLCASSSFDGLAGVTYEQYFGPGTRLTVT.

The CDR3 DNA reads as TGTGCCAGCAGCCGGGGACAAACGAACACCGGGGAGCTGTTTTTT. The encoded protein is CASSRGQTNTGELFF. The V call is TRBV7-6, the J call TRBJ2-2, with D tentatively TRBD1 (6 bases). This CDR3 is built from 15 residues. The V end lost 5 bases, the J end lost 0 bases, and 10 bases lay between the germline ends. From germline, CDR1 is SGHVS and CDR2 FNYEAQ.

CDR3 nucleotides: TGTGCCAGCAGCCCGCCCCCGGGACAGGAGAATTCACCCCTCCACTTT. This encodes CASSPPPGQENSPLHF. The V and J genes are TRBV6-6 and TRBJ1-6, with 8 positions matching TRBD1. There are 16 residues in the CDR3. V was pared by 6 bases and J by 7 bases, with 11 bases of the junction left unmatched. CDR1 MNHNY and CDR2 SVGAGI come from the germline V gene (reference sequence).